A single sample is the source of the 29 T cell receptor beta chains below, sequenced in a study of cytomegalovirus exposure and HLA in healthy donors. 13 Jbeta primers and 60 Vbeta primers were used for the PCR. The method was immunoSEQ multiplex PCR; TCRdb's version includes in-frame clones alone and lacks a portion of them. Among about 170,000 clones listed, around 78% were seen once. Sequencing used PBMCs. The receptors derive from a female donor in good health and CMV-seronegative.

This chain connects TRBV9 to TRBJ2-1, with 7 bases lining up with TRBD2. Germline V gene sequence: CDR1 SGDLS, CDR2 YYNGEE. The CDR3 length is 13 residues. The V segment lost 4 bases and the J segment 9 bases; nucleotides outside the gene matches: 7. CDR3 in amino acids: CASSFTSSGEQFF. The CDR3 DNA sequence: TGTGCCAGCAGCTTTACCTCTAGCGGTGAGCAGTTCTTC.

This clone was found a few times. This chain uses TRBV30 with TRBJ2-7; D might be TRBD1 (5 bases). CDR1 is GTSNPN and CDR2 is SVGIG in the germline V gene (reference sequence). This CDR3 has 13 residues. The V end lost 2 bases, the J end lost 9 bases, and 17 bases lay between the germline ends. CDR3 protein: CAWSPRQSSGQYF. CDR3 coding DNA: TGTGCCTGGAGTCCAAGACAGAGCTCCGGGCAGTACTTC.

The rearrangement links TRBV4-1 to TRBJ2-1; possibly TRBD2 for D (7 bases). Germline CDR1 reads MGHRA; CDR2 reads YSYEKL. V shed 1 base and J shed 9 bases, with 19 bases lying between them. The CDR3 length is 16 residues. CDR3 protein: CASSQATRGGAPEQFF. Here the CDR3 DNA reads TGCGCCAGCAGCCAAGCAACGAGGGGGGGGGCACCTGAGCAGTTCTTC.

Note on this clone: The sample carries other DNA sequences with the same CDR3. The chain carries TRBV18 and TRBJ1-2; TRBD1 is a possible D gene (5 bases). This CDR3 is built from 13 residues. V was trimmed by 3 bases and J by 2 bases, leaving 7 bases between them. From germline, CDR1 is KGHSH and CDR2 LQKENI. CDR3 protein: CASSPDRNYGYTF. Here the CDR3 DNA reads TGTGCCAGCTCACCTGACAGAAACTATGGCTACACCTTC.

The chain combines TRBV5-4 with TRBJ2-1; a possible D gene is TRBD2 (7 bases). V lost 0 bases and J 15 bases, leaving 25 bases between the germline ends. Germline CDR1 SGHNT, CDR2 YYREEE (reference sequence). CDR3 length: 16 residues. This CDR3 is CASSLADRGAKSPRFF. CDR3 bases: TGTGCCAGCAGCTTGGCCGATCGGGGGGCTAAGTCACCACGGTTCTTC.

The chain is built from TRBV11-3 and TRBJ2-1; D ambiguous. CDR1 and CDR2 (germline): SGHNT, YENEEA. The CDR3 extends over 13 amino acids. The V gene lost 1 base and the J gene lost 6 bases, with 7 bases spanning the gap. The CDR3: CASSLVYLNEQFF. The CDR3 nucleotides read TGTGCCAGCAGCTTAGTCTACCTCAATGAGCAGTTCTTC. The full variable domain, in which reference TRBV11-3 and TRBJ2-1 provide the parts outside the CDR3, is EAGVVQSPRYKIIEKKQPVAFWCNPISGHNTLYWYLQNLGQGPELLIRYENEEAVDDSQLPKDRFSAERLKGVDSTLKIQPAELGDSAVYLCASSLVYLNEQFFGPGTRLTVL.

This chain joins TRBV27 and TRBJ1-4; D remains ambiguous. The CDR3 length is 16 residues. Trimming took off 2 bases at V and 8 bases at J, with 18 bases between the two ends. CDR1 and CDR2 from the germline V gene are MNHEY and SMNVEV (reference sequence). CDR3 in DNA: TGTGCCAGCAGTTTAAGCTCGCGCGGGGTCGGGGAAAAACTGTTTTTT. Protein sequence: CASSLSSRGVGEKLFF.

The V and J genes are TRBV9 and TRBJ2-7; 11 positions agree with TRBD2. The V gene end was trimmed by 4 bases and the J gene end by 2 bases; junction bases not matched to a gene: 5. CDR3 length: 15 residues. From germline, CDR1 is SGDLS and CDR2 YYNGEE. Here the CDR3 DNA reads TGTGCCAGCAGCCCGACTAGCGGGGCCCCCTACGAGCAGTACTTC. Residues: CASSPTSGAPYEQYF.

The chain couples TRBV7-2 to TRBJ1-6, with unresolved D. The CDR3 consists of 17 residues. The V gene lost 3 bases and the J gene lost 0 bases, with 12 bases spanning the gap. Germline assignment: CDR1 SGHTA and CDR2 FQGNSA. The CDR3 protein is CASSLEAQSSYNSPLHF. DNA of the CDR3: TGTGCCAGCAGCTTGGAGGCCCAGAGCTCCTATAATTCACCCCTCCACTTT. The full variable domain, its missing parts supplied by reference TRBV7-2 and TRBJ1-6, is GAGVSQSPSNKVTEKGKDVELRCDPISGHTALYWYRQSLGQGLEFLIYFQGNSAPDKSGLPSDRFSAERTGGSVSTLTIQRTQQEDSAVYLCASSLEAQSSYNSPLHFGNGTRLTVT.

This chain joins TRBV7-6 and TRBJ2-5, with D unresolved. The CDR3 is made up of 15 amino acids. The V and J ends lost 5 bases and 2 bases respectively, with 15 bases between them. Germline V gene data show CDR1 as SGHVS and CDR2 as FNYEAQ. The CDR3 DNA reads TGTGCCAGCAGCAGTCTAGGCGGAGCTCAAGAGACCCAGTACTTC. It specifies CASSSLGGAQETQYF.

This chain joins TRBV14 and TRBJ1-4; no firm D call. CDR3 length: 13 amino acids. Deletions cut 0 bases from V and 10 bases from J, with 9 bases between. CDR1 SGHDN and CDR2 FVKESK come from the germline V gene. The CDR3 region is CASSQERRAKLFF. The CDR3 coding sequence is TGTGCCAGCAGCCAAGAGCGGAGGGCAAAACTGTTTTTT.

V usage is TRBV6-1 and J usage is TRBJ2-5; 11 positions agree with TRBD1. The DNA end favors TRBJ2-7, so the J call may be wrong. CDR3 length equals 15 residues. The germline V gene has CDR1 MNHNS and CDR2 SASEGT. The CDR3 region is CASRRGTGGIYEQYF. The CDR3 DNA follows: TGTGCCAGCCGCCGGGGGACAGGGGGGATCTACGAGCAGTACTTC.

The rearrangement joins TRBV7-3 to TRBJ2-2; the match to TRBD2 covers 16 bases. V dropped 4 bases and J dropped 5; count of bases not matched to a gene: 10. Germline loops: CDR1 SGHTA, CDR2 FQGTGA. CDR3 size: 19 residues. The CDR3 region has the DNA TGTGCCAGCAGCTCATCGGGACTAGCGGGGGGGCCGAGGACCGGGGAGCTGTTTTTT. The encoded protein is CASSSSGLAGGPRTGELFF.

V and J are TRBV5-8 and TRBJ2-1; the D gene is possibly TRBD1 (6 bases). Trimming took 3 bases from V and 13 from J, leaving 23 bases between them. This CDR3 has 15 amino acids. Germline V gives CDR1 SGHTS, CDR2 YDEGEE. Written as DNA, the CDR3 is TGTGCCAGCAGCTACACCATGACGACAGGCCCTTCCCAGTTCTTC. Protein: CASSYTMTTGPSQFF.

V is TRBV5-1 and J is TRBJ2-1; 10 positions agree with TRBD2. The germline V gene has CDR1 SGHRS and CDR2 YFSETQ. The CDR3 loop spans 15 amino acids. After removal of 0 bases from V and 9 bases from J, the junction contained 6 bases not matched to a gene. The DNA of the CDR3 is TGCGCCAGCAGCTTGGTTAGCGGGGGGAGTGGTGAGCAGTTCTTC. Its translation is CASSLVSGGSGEQFF.

The chain employs TRBV10-3 and TRBJ1-2; maybe TRBD1 (5 bases). The length of the CDR3 is 13 residues. The V end was cut by 3 bases, the J end by 8 bases, with 13 bases between. The V gene's germline CDR1 is ENHRY and CDR2 SYGVKD. This chain's CDR3 is CAISDAMGRGYTF. In DNA, the CDR3 is TGTGCCATCAGTGACGCGATGGGGCGCGGCTACACCTTC.

The CDR3 DNA is TGTGCCAGCATGCCGGGGCAGGGACTCGAGACCCAGTACTTC. The encoded protein is CASMPGQGLETQYF. The V gene is TRBV5-5, the J gene TRBJ2-5; a weak D match, TRBD2 (6 bases). CDR1 is SGHKS and CDR2 is YYEKEE in the germline V gene (reference sequence). This CDR3 is 14 amino acids long. The V end was cut by 6 bases, the J end by 5 bases, with 17 bases between.

This chain uses TRBV5-4 with TRBJ2-3; D not certain. The CDR3 extends over 13 amino acids. Germline assignment: CDR1 SGHNT and CDR2 YYREEE (reference sequence). The ends were cut back, 3 bases at V and 4 bases at J, with 9 bases in the middle. Here the CDR3 DNA reads TGTGCCAGCAGCTCGCCGGTTGCAGATACGCAGTATTTT. The encoded protein is CASSSPVADTQYF.

V and J are TRBV7-2 and TRBJ2-5; 7 bases fit TRBD1. Germline V gene lookup returns CDR1 SGHTA and CDR2 FQGNSA. Trimming removed 0 bases from V and 5 bases from J; junction bases left unmatched: 9. The CDR3 contains 16 residues. The CDR3 loop is CASSLAHRQGIETQYF. For the CDR3, the DNA is TGTGCCAGCAGCTTAGCTCATAGACAGGGAATTGAGACCCAGTACTTC.

This clone was picked up many times. The chain has TRBV11-2 and TRBJ2-7; D remains unclear. The V gene lost 4 bases and the J gene lost 2 bases, with 15 bases spanning the gap. This CDR3 contains 15 residues. Germline CDR1 SGHAT, CDR2 FQNNGV. CDR3 in amino acids: CASSSPYRNPYEQYF. The CDR3 DNA follows: TGTGCCAGCAGCTCGCCATACAGAAATCCCTACGAGCAGTACTTC. The full variable domain, completed using reference TRBV11-2 and TRBJ2-7, is EAGVAQSPRYKIIEKRQSVAFWCNPISGHATLYWYQQILGQGPKLLIQFQNNGVVDDSQLPKDRFSAERLKGVDSTLKIQPAKLEDSAVYLCASSSPYRNPYEQYFGPGTRLTVT.

The rearrangement links TRBV29-1 to TRBJ1-5, with TRBD1 as a possible D gene (5 bases). The CDR3 loop spans 14 amino acids. Germline loops: CDR1 SQVTM, CDR2 ANQGSEA. V dropped 4 bases and J dropped 2 bases, with 12 bases sitting between them. CDR3 residues: CSVGDSRGNQPQHF. Here the CDR3 DNA reads TGCAGCGTTGGGGACTCCCGGGGCAATCAGCCCCAGCATTTT.

The J gene is TRBJ1-1, the V gene TRBV6-5; D is perhaps TRBD1 (6 bases). Trimming pared 8 bases from V and 0 bases from J, leaving 13 bases between. CDR1 and CDR2 (germline): MNHEY, SVGAGI. CDR3 size: 14 residues. As DNA, the CDR3 is TGTGCCAGCGGCCCACAGGGCATGAACACTGAAGCTTTCTTT. The encoded protein is CASGPQGMNTEAFF.

V is TRBV30 and J is TRBJ2-7; TRBD1 matches 8 bases. CDR1 GTSNPN and CDR2 SVGIG come from the germline V gene (reference sequence). The CDR3 runs to 13 residues. V shed 3 bases, J shed 5 bases, and the junction held 6 bases outside the gene matches. CDR3 nucleotide sequence: TGTGCCTGGAGCTCGGACAGGGCCGACGAGCAGTACTTC. Its translation: CAWSSDRADEQYF. Full variable domain (rest looked up from reference TRBV30 and TRBJ2-7): SQTIHQWPATLVQPVGSPLSLECTVEGTSNPNLYWYRQAAGRGLQLLFYSVGIGQISSEVPQNLSASRPQDRQFILSSKKLLLSDSGFYLCAWSSDRADEQYFGPGTRLTVT.

The chain is built from TRBV18 and TRBJ2-5; 11 nucleotides match TRBD2. Germline CDR1 KGHSH, CDR2 LQKENI. V shed 5 bases and J 6 bases; nucleotides not matched to a gene: 8. The CDR3 loop spans 15 amino acids. The CDR3 loop reads CASSETSGAWQTQYF. DNA for the CDR3: TGTGCCAGCTCAGAGACTAGCGGGGCTTGGCAGACCCAGTACTTC.

This chain uses TRBV19 with TRBJ1-4; D gene unclear. V was cut by 4 bases and J by 6 bases, with 15 bases left in between. The CDR3 spans 15 residues. CDR1 LNHDA and CDR2 SQIVND come from the germline V gene (reference sequence). CDR3 region: CASSTYRSSDEKLFF. CDR3 coding DNA: TGTGCCAGTAGTACCTACCGATCAAGCGATGAAAAACTGTTTTTT.

J is TRBJ2-3 and V is TRBV4-1; maybe TRBD2 (7 bases). V shed 0 bases and J shed 5 bases, with 18 bases lying between them. The CDR3 extends over 17 amino acids. Germline CDR1 reads MGHRA; CDR2 reads YSYEKL. In DNA, the CDR3 is TGCGCCAGCAGCCAAGAGAGGGGGGGTGTTGCGTTAGATACGCAGTATTTT. Translation gives CASSQERGGVALDTQYF.

The chain employs TRBV2 and TRBJ1-4, with D possibly being TRBD1 (6 bases). Germline CDR1 reads SNHLY; CDR2 reads FYNNEI. The CDR3 has 12 amino acids. V lost 11 bases to trimming and J lost 8 bases, with 15 bases between them. CDR3 sequence: CAGGPSEEKLFF. The CDR3 DNA reads TGTGCCGGGGGCCCCTCCGAGGAAAAACTGTTTTTT.

The chain couples TRBV15 to TRBJ2-7; TRBD1 is a possible D gene (6 bases). Per the germline V gene, CDR1 is LNHNV and CDR2 is YYDKDF (reference sequence). The CDR3 extends over 14 amino acids. The V end was cut by 1 base, the J end by 2 bases, with 9 bases between. The CDR3 DNA reads TGTGCCACCAGCAGAGGCAGGGGCGCCTACGAGCAGTACTTC. It codes for CATSRGRGAYEQYF.

The chain combines TRBV5-1 with TRBJ1-2; the match to TRBD1 covers 9 bases. V shed 3 bases, J shed 2 bases, and the junction held 8 bases outside the gene matches. Looked up from germline, CDR1 is SGHRS and CDR2 is YFSETQ. CDR3 length: 16 residues. This CDR3 is CASSYRGTGQNYGYTF. In nucleotides, the CDR3 is TGCGCCAGCAGCTATCGGGGGACAGGGCAAAACTATGGCTACACCTTC. The entire variable domain, with the rest obtained from reference TRBV5-1 and TRBJ1-2, is as follows: KAGVTQTPRYLIKTRGQQVTLSCSPISGHRSVSWYQQTPGQGLQFLFEYFSETQRNKGNFPGRFSGRQFSNSRSEMNVSTLELGDSALYLCASSYRGTGQNYGYTFGSGTRLTVV.